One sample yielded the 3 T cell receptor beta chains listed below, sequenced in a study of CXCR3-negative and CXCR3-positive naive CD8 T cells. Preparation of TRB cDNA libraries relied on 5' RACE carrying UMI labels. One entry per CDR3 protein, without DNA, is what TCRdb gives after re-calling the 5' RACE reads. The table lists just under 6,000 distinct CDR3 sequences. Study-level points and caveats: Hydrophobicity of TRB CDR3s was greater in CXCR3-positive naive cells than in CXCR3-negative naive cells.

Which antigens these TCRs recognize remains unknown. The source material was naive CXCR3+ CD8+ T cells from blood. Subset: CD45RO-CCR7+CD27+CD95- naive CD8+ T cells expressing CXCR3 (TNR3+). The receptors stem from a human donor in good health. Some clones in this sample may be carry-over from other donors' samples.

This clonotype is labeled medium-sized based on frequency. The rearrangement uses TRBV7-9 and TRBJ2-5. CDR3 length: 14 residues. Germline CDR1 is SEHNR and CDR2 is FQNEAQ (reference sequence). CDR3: CASSPTGSQETQYF.

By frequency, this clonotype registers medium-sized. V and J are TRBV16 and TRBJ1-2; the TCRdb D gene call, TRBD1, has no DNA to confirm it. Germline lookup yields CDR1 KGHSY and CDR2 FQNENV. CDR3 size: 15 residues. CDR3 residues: CASSQHTGGSYGYTF.

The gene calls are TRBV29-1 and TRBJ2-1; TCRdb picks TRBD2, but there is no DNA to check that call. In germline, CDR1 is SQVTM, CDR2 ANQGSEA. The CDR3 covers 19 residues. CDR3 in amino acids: CSVGAGTSATRGQDSEQFF.